The 21 T cell receptor beta chains in this list originate from one sample, sequenced in a study of identical twins. TCRdb re-called the 5' RACE reads through MiXCR, storing one row per CDR3 protein. The sample carries 540,000 or so distinct CDR3 sequences, about a fifth recorded once. These data are also associated with another study on yellow fever vaccine responses in identical twins.

The sample taken for sequencing was CD4+ T cells sorted from blood. The receptors derive from a woman aged 18-29 years in good health.

The J gene is TRBJ2-1, the V gene TRBV10-3; D is ambiguous. Trimming shortened V by 2 bases and J by 0 bases, and 5 bases separated the two germline ends. The CDR3 totals 14 residues. The germline CDR1 and CDR2 sequences are ENHRY and SYGVKD. The CDR3 nucleotides are TGTGCCATCAGTGAGAGCTCCTCCTACAATGAGCAGTTCTTC. Translated, it gives CAISESSSYNEQFF.

This clonotype has just a few counts. The chain has TRBV27 and TRBJ2-5; 11 bases line up with TRBD1. Trimming at V came to 5 bases and at J to 5 bases, leaving 10 bases not matched to a gene. The germline V gene has CDR1 MNHEY and CDR2 SMNVEV (reference sequence). This CDR3 is built from 16 residues. CDR3 in amino acids: CASSPGQGAWGETQYF. DNA for the CDR3: TGTGCCAGCAGTCCAGGACAGGGGGCTTGGGGGGAGACCCAGTACTTC.

CDR3 in amino acids: CASRIGTGGDEQYF. CDR3 in DNA: TGCGCCAGCAGGATCGGAACAGGGGGCGACGAGCAGTACTTC. The chain recombines TRBV5-1 with TRBJ2-7; 9 nucleotides line up with TRBD1. This CDR3 spans 14 amino acids. Unmatched junction bases numbered 8, after V lost 5 bases and J lost 5 bases. CDR1 and CDR2 (germline): SGHRS, YFSETQ.

In this sample, this clonotype turned up a few times. The rearrangement joins TRBV7-9 to TRBJ1-1, with D hard to call. Trimming cost V 2 bases and J 4 bases, with 14 bases left between them. Germline lookup yields CDR1 SEHNR and CDR2 FQNEAQ (reference sequence). This CDR3 comprises 15 residues. DNA for the CDR3: TGTGCCAGCAGCTTACAGACTGCCGGGAGCACTGAAGCTTTCTTT. Translation gives CASSLQTAGSTEAFF.

The V gene is TRBV10-2, the J gene TRBJ2-3, with D possibly being TRBD1 (5 bases). Per germline, CDR1 WSHSY and CDR2 SAAADI. The CDR3 is 14 residues long. Deletions cut 2 bases from V and 5 bases from J, with 11 bases between. This CDR3 reads CASSEVRALDTQYF. In DNA form, the CDR3 reads TGCGCCAGCAGTGAGGTCAGGGCGTTAGATACGCAGTATTTT.

This clonotype showed up just a few times. The chain combines TRBV5-1 with TRBJ1-1; D not resolved. CDR3 length: 15 amino acids. Trimming left V 5 bases short and J 4 bases short, with 18 bases between. Germline V gives CDR1 SGHRS, CDR2 YFSETQ. CDR3 sequence reads: CASRQRSGAGTEAFF. The CDR3 coding sequence is TGCGCCAGCAGACAACGATCCGGCGCGGGCACTGAAGCTTTCTTT.

The table lists this clonotype with a few counts. The CDR3 DNA reads TGTGCCAGCAGCTTACAAAAGATTACGCAGTATTTT. Amino acid sequence: CASSLQKITQYF. This chain joins TRBV7-2 and TRBJ2-3; D uncertain. The CDR3 covers 12 residues. Trimming took 2 bases from V and 8 from J, leaving 8 bases between them. CDR1 is SGHTA and CDR2 is FQGNSA in the germline V gene.

This sequence joins TRBV5-1 and TRBJ2-7; 11 bases align to TRBD2. Losses at the gene ends were 0 bases for V and 5 bases for J; bases not matched to a gene: 4. CDR3 length: 15 amino acids. In germline, CDR1 is SGHRS, CDR2 YFSETQ. CDR3 residues: CASSLGLAGSNEQYV. For the CDR3, the DNA is TGCGCCAGCAGCTTGGGACTAGCGGGGTCCAACGAGCAGTACGTC.

This clonotype has only a few counts. The CDR3 DNA is TGTGCCACCAGTGCGGAGGGGGGTGGCAATCAGCCCCAGCATTTT. The encoded protein is CATSAEGGGNQPQHF. The chain combines TRBV24-1 with TRBJ1-5, with a weak D call TRBD1 (6 bases). CDR3 length: 15 amino acids. Germline CDR1 is KGHDR and CDR2 is SFDVKD. The V end lost 5 bases, the J end lost 2 bases, and 12 bases lay between the germline ends.

The chain carries TRBV7-8 and TRBJ1-1; possible D gene TRBD1, 6 bases. The CDR3 length is 14 residues. V was cut by 5 bases and J by 2 bases, with 12 bases left in between. Germline V lookup: CDR1 SGHVS, CDR2 FQNEAQ. The CDR3 here is CASSAGGHNTEAFF. The DNA for the CDR3 is TGTGCCAGCAGCGCTGGGGGACACAACACTGAAGCTTTCTTT.

In DNA, the CDR3 is TGTGCCAGCAGTTACTCCTATTGGTCCTATACGAACACCGGGGAGCTGTTTTTT. Translating it yields CASSYSYWSYTNTGELFF. The chain is built from TRBV6-5 and TRBJ2-2; no firm D call. V lost 0 bases, J lost 0 bases, and 14 bases lay in between. The CDR3 runs 18 residues. CDR1 is MNHEY and CDR2 is SVGAGI in the germline V gene.

The chain couples TRBV24-1 to TRBJ2-6; 9 bases fit TRBD1. CDR3 length: 19 amino acids. Germline CDR1 is KGHDR and CDR2 is SFDVKD. V dropped 4 bases and J dropped 0; count of bases not matched to a gene: 9. In DNA, the CDR3 is TGTGCCACCAGTGAACTCCGGGACAGGGCCCTCTCTGGGGCCAACGTCCTGACTTTC. Translated: CATSELRDRALSGANVLTF.

CDR3 residues: CSARPAGSSYEQYF. CDR3 sequence (DNA): TGCAGTGCTAGACCAGCGGGAAGCTCCTACGAGCAGTACTTC. The chain recombines TRBV20-1 with TRBJ2-7; TRBD2 matches at 7 bases. This CDR3 comprises 14 residues. Germline CDR1 DFQATT, CDR2 SNEGSKA (reference sequence). With 2 bases clipped from V and 0 bases from J, the junction kept 4 bases outside the gene matches.

The chain joins TRBV10-3 to TRBJ1-1, with TRBD1 as a possible D gene (5 bases). The V gene's germline CDR1 is ENHRY and CDR2 SYGVKD. V was shortened by 8 bases and J by 4 bases, with 11 bases between the two germline ends. The CDR3 sequence is 12 residues long. CDR3 nucleotides: TGTGCCATCGGGGACGTTGGCACTGAAGCTTTCTTT. Amino acid sequence: CAIGDVGTEAFF.

In DNA form, the CDR3 reads TGTGCCAGCAGCTTAGTGGGGCCGGGACTAGCGGGGAGGGGGTGGCAGTTCTTC. Protein product: CASSLVGPGLAGRGWQFF. The V call is TRBV11-2, the J call TRBJ2-1; 13 positions match TRBD2. J was trimmed by 12 bases and V by 1 base; bases with no gene match: 15. Germline CDR1 SGHAT, CDR2 FQNNGV. The CDR3 spans 18 residues.

V gene TRBV20-1 combines with J gene TRBJ2-7, with D unresolved. CDR1 DFQATT and CDR2 SNEGSKA come from the germline V gene (reference sequence). The CDR3 loop spans 14 amino acids. The V and J ends lost 0 bases and 1 base respectively, with 10 bases between them. CDR3 amino acids: CSARDFNLSYEQYF. For the CDR3, the DNA is TGCAGTGCTAGAGATTTCAACTTATCCTACGAGCAGTACTTC.

The chain has TRBV5-5 and TRBJ2-2, with D possibly matching TRBD1 (5 bases). This CDR3 has 14 residues. Trimming stripped 6 bases from V and 5 bases from J, with 14 bases between. The germline CDR1 and CDR2 sequences are SGHKS and YYEKEE (reference sequence). CDR3 residues: CASTALRGTGELFF. CDR3 DNA: TGTGCCAGCACTGCTTTAAGGGGAACCGGGGAGCTGTTTTTT.

This chain links TRBV6-1 with TRBJ1-5; D is uncertain. CDR3 length: 13 residues. V lost 7 bases and J 4 bases, leaving 11 bases between the germline ends. Germline CDR1 is MNHNS and CDR2 is SASEGT. The DNA of the CDR3 is TGTGCCAGCACGAGTTCCACGAATCAGCCCCAGCATTTT. This gives the protein CASTSSTNQPQHF.

This chain joins TRBV5-6 and TRBJ1-1, with D unclear. Germline assignment: CDR1 SGHDT and CDR2 YYEEEE. V lost 0 bases and J lost 2, with 14 bases in between. The CDR3 totals 16 residues. CDR3 DNA: TGTGCCAGCAGCTTGGCCCCATTCACAGCCAACACTGAAGCTTTCTTT. This codes for CASSLAPFTANTEAFF.

The sample holds a few counts of this clonotype. The chain uses TRBV5-6 and TRBJ1-6; D call uncertain. This CDR3 region has 14 residues. Deletions cut 6 bases from V and 10 bases from J, with 17 bases between. Germline CDR1 is SGHDT and CDR2 is YYEEEE. This CDR3 reads CASTLFVRGSPLHF. The CDR3 DNA is TGTGCCAGCACCCTCTTTGTCCGCGGCTCACCCCTCCACTTT.

V usage is TRBV27 and J usage is TRBJ1-1, with D perhaps TRBD1 (5 bases). The CDR3 loop spans 13 amino acids. Trimming cost V 6 bases and J 2 bases, with 10 bases left between them. Germline V gene lookup returns CDR1 MNHEY and CDR2 SMNVEV (reference sequence). This CDR3 reads CASRRQLNTEAFF. CDR3 in DNA: TGTGCCAGCAGACGACAGTTAAACACTGAAGCTTTCTTT.